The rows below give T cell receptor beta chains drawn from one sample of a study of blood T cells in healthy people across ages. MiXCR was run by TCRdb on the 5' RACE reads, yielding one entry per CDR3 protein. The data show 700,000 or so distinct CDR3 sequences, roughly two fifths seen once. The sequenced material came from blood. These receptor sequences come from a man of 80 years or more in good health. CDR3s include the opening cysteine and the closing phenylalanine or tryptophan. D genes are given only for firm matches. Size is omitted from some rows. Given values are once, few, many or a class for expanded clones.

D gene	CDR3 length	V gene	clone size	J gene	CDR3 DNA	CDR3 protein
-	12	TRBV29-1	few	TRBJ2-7	TGCAGCGTTGAAGACGGGATGGCCGGGCAGTACTTC	CSVEDGMAGQYF
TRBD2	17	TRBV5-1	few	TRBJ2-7	TGCGCCAGCAGCTTGGGGACTAGCGGGAGGAGGGCCTACGAGCAGTACTTC	CASSLGTSGRRAYEQYF
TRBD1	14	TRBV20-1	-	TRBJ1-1	TGCAGTAGTCCTAGACAGGGGGCTTACGCTGAAGCTTTCTTT	CSSPRQGAYAEAFF
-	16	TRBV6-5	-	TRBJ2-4	TGTGCCAGCAGTTACTCGGGCGCTAAGGGCAAAAACATTCAGTACTTC	CASSYSGAKGKNIQYF
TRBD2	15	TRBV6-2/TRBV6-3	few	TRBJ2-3	TGTGCCAGCAGTTTCCTCGGGAGGGACACAGATACGCAGTATTTT	CASSFLGRDTDTQYF
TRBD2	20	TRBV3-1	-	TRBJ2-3	TGTGCCAGCAGCCCGCCTCCGGGGGCTAGCGGGAGGGCCGGCACAGATACGCAGTATTTT	CASSPPPGASGRAGTDTQYF
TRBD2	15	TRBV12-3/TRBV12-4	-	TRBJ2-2	TGTGCCAGCAAAGGTCGCGGGGGTATCACCGGGGAGCTGTTTTTT	CASKGRGGITGELFF
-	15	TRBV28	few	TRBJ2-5	TGTGCCAGCAACCTAAGCGGAGCGACCCAAGAGACCCAGTACTTC	CASNLSGATQETQYF
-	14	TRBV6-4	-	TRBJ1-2	TGTGCCAGCAGGGCCGACGCCGGGGTGCCGGGCTACACCTTC	CASRADAGVPGYTF
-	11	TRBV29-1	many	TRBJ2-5	TGCAGCGTTGTTCTCCACCAGGCGTGGTACTTC	CSVVLHQAWYF
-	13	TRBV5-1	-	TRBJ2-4	TGCGCCAGCAGCGTGAACCAGAAAAACATTCAGTACTTC	CASSVNQKNIQYF
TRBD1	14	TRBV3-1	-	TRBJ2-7	TGTGCCAGCAGCTCCTGGACAGGGAGCTACGAGCAGTACTTC	CASSSWTGSYEQYF
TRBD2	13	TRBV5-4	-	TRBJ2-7	TGTGCCAGCAGTCCTGACCCGGGAGGCGAGCAGTACTTC	CASSPDPGGEQYF
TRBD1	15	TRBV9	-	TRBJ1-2	TGTGCCAGCAGCGGACAGGGGTCTCTGGTGATTGGCTACACCTTC	CASSGQGSLVIGYTF
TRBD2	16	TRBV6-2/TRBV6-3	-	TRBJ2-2	TGTGCCAGCAGTGGTGCCGGGACTAGCGTCATCGGGGAGCTGTTTTTT	CASSGAGTSVIGELFF
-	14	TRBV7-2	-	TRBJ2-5	TGTGCCAGCAGCACCCGACAGATCCAAGAGACCCAGTACTTC	CASSTRQIQETQYF
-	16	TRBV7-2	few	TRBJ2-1	TGTGCCAGCAGCTCGCAGTTGAGGACGGAATACAATGAGCAGTTCTTC	CASSSQLRTEYNEQFF
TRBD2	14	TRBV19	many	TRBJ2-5	TGTGCCAGTAGTATTAAGGGACTAGCGGAACCCGGGTACTTC	CASSIKGLAEPGYF
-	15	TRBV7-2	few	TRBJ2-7	TGTGCCAGCAGCTTGGGGTTGGGTGGCGGACACGAGCAGTACTTC	CASSLGLGGGHEQYF
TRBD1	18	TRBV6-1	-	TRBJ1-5	TGTGCCAGCACAGATACGATTTGGACAGGGGGCGGCAATCAGCCCCAGCATTTT	CASTDTIWTGGGNQPQHF
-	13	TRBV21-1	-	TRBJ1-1	TGTGCCAGCAGCAAACTGTCAGAGGGTGAAGCTTTCTTT	CASSKLSEGEAFF
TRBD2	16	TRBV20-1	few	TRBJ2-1	TGCAGTGCTAGTGGTGGACGGGGGGGCGCCTACAATGAGCAGTTCTTC	CSASGGRGGAYNEQFF
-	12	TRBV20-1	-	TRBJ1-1	TGCAGTGCTAGAGAGGCAGGCACTGAAGCTTTCTTT	CSAREAGTEAFF
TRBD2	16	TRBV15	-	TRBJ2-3	TGTGCCACCAGCAGAGACAGAGCGGGAGCGGGGGATACGCAGTATTTT	CATSRDRAGAGDTQYF
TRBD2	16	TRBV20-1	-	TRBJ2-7	TGCAGTCCCATAAGCCCGGGACTACTAAATGTACATGAGCAGTACTTC	CSPISPGLLNVHEQYF
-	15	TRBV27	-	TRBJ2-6	TGTGCCAGCAGTCATGACTATTCTGGGGCCAACGTCCTGACTTTC	CASSHDYSGANVLTF
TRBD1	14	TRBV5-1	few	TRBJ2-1	TGCGCCAGCAGCTGGAGACAGGGAAATTATGAGCAGTTCTTC	CASSWRQGNYEQFF
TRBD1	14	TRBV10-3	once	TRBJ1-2	TGTGCCATCCCAAACGACAGGGGGAACTATGGCTACACCTTC	CAIPNDRGNYGYTF
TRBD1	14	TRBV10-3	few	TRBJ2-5	TGTGCCACCGGCCGGGACAGGGACCAAGAGACCCAGTACTTC	CATGRDRDQETQYF
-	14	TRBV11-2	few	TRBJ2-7	TGTGCCAGCAGCACTTCGGGAGCGGGCTACGAGCAGTACTTC	CASSTSGAGYEQYF
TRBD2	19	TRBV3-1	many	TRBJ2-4	TGTGCCAGCAGCGCGTACCCATCTAGCGGGGTTTTAGCCAAAAACATTCAGTACTTC	CASSAYPSSGVLAKNIQYF
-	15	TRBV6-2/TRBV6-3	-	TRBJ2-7	TGTGCCAGCAGTTGGAACCCGGTAGGCGTCTACGAGCAGTACTTC	CASSWNPVGVYEQYF
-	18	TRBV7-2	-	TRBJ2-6	TGTGCCAGCAGCTCTCTAGCGATCGCATCATCTGGGGCCAACGTCCTGACTTTC	CASSSLAIASSGANVLTF
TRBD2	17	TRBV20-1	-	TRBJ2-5	TGCAGTGCTAGAGACTCCTCAGGACTAGCAGAAAAAGAGACCCAGTACTTC	CSARDSSGLAEKETQYF
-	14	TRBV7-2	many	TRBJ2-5	TGTGCCAGCAGCGCGGGGTCTCCCCCCGAGACCCAGTACTTC	CASSAGSPPETQYF
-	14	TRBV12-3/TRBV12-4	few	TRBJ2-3	TGTGCCAGCAGTATGACCAGTGGAGTTGATACGCAGTATTTT	CASSMTSGVDTQYF
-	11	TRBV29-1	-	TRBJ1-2	TGCAGCACCGAAGCTAACTATGGCTACACCTTC	CSTEANYGYTF
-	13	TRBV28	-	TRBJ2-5	TGTGCCAGCAGTTTATTAATGTCAGAGGCCCAGTACTTC	CASSLLMSEAQYF
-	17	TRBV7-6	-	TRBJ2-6	TGTGCCAGCAGCCCCAGGGCTTCTAACTCTGGGGCCAACGTCCTGACTTTC	CASSPRASNSGANVLTF
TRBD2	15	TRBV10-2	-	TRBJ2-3	TGCGCCAGCAGTGAAGCGGGGGGGCGGGCAGATACGCAGTATTTT	CASSEAGGRADTQYF
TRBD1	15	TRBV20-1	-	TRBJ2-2	TGCAGTGCTCTGTGGACAGGGAGGAACACCGGGGAGCTGTTTTTT	CSALWTGRNTGELFF
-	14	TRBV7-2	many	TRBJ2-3	TGTGCCAGCAGCCCAGATGGGGGCACAGATACGCAGTATTTT	CASSPDGGTDTQYF
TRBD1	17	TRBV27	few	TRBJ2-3	TGTGCCAGCGGCCTATCGTCTGTCAGGGGGCTGGTAGATACGCAGTATTTT	CASGLSSVRGLVDTQYF
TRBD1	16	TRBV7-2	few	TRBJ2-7	TGTGCCAGCAGCTCGTCAACCGGGACAGGGACCTACGAGCAGTACTTC	CASSSSTGTGTYEQYF
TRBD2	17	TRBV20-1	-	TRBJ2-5	TGCAGTGCTAGGGCTGGACTAGCGGGACCGTACCAAGAGACCCAGTACTTC	CSARAGLAGPYQETQYF
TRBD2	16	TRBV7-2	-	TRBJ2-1	TGTGCCGGCAGCTTAGCGCCTGCTGGCGGGGGTCGTGAGCAGTTCTTC	CAGSLAPAGGGREQFF
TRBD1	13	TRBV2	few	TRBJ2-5	TGTGCCAGCAGTGAAAGGCCGGGACAGGGAAAGTACTTC	CASSERPGQGKYF
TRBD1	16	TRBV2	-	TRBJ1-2	TGTGCCAGCAGTTATAGAACCCAGGGGGCGTTGGGTGGCTACACCTTC	CASSYRTQGALGGYTF